Shown below are 29 T cell receptor beta chains from a single sample sequenced in a study of blood T cell repertoires in COVID-19. Here immunoSEQ multiplex PCR was the method, and the copy in TCRdb shows in-frame clones only, minus some. The repertoire has hundreds of thousands of clones, about 87% of them found once; the top ten carry roughly 1.6%. Specimen: PBMCs or T cells enriched from blood (not recorded which). The receptors here all came from a woman aged 50 to 60 who had recovered from COVID-19.

This chain joins TRBV3-1 (or the pseudogene TRBV3-2) and TRBJ2-1; TRBD2 aligns across 7 bases. Per the germline V gene, CDR1 is LGHDT and CDR2 is YNNKEL (reference sequence). Trimming cost V 6 bases and J 4 bases; bases outside gene matches: 6. This CDR3 region has 14 residues. CDR3 region: CASRPRGLYNEQFF. CDR3 DNA sequence: TGTGCCAGCAGACCCCGGGGACTATACAATGAGCAGTTCTTC.

This chain joins TRBV23-1 and TRBJ1-3; D ambiguous. TRBV23-1 is treated as an ORF (open reading frame) with a function not yet certain. This CDR3 is built from 15 residues. V gave up 3 bases and J gave up 0 bases, with 9 bases separating them. CDR3 in amino acids: CASSQRGDSGNTIYF. CDR3 in DNA: TGCGCCAGCAGTCAGCGCGGGGACTCTGGAAACACCATATATTTT.

The V gene is TRBV5-1, the J gene TRBJ1-1, with unresolved D. Trimming removed 0 bases from V and 1 base from J, with 16 bases in between. Germline V gene sequence: CDR1 SGHRS, CDR2 YFSETQ. This CDR3 spans 17 amino acids. For the CDR3, the DNA is TGCGCCAGCAGCTTGGTATTGCGACGCGGAGGGAACACTGAAGCTTTCTTT. Protein product: CASSLVLRRGGNTEAFF.

V usage is TRBV19 and J usage is TRBJ2-7, with TRBD1 identical over 9 bases. Germline V gives CDR1 LNHDA, CDR2 SQIVND (reference sequence). V was pared by 5 bases and J by 2 bases, with 7 bases of the junction left unmatched. This CDR3 contains 15 residues. The CDR3 sequence is CASSSGTGGAYEQYF. CDR3 sequence (DNA): TGTGCCAGTAGTTCGGGAACAGGGGGCGCCTACGAGCAGTACTTC. Supplemented by reference TRBV19 and TRBJ2-7, the full variable domain reads DGGITQSPKYLFRKEGQNVTLSCEQNLNHDAMYWYRQDPGQGLRLIYYSQIVNDFQKGDIAEGYSVSREKKESFPLTVTSAQKNPTAFYLCASSSGTGGAYEQYFGPGTRLTVT.

The CDR3 loop is CSVGRTSGVKTYEQYF. The CDR3 DNA follows: TGCAGCGTTGGGCGGACTAGCGGGGTAAAAACCTACGAGCAGTACTTC. The chain joins TRBV29-1 to TRBJ2-7; 12 bases map to TRBD2. The V segment lost 4 bases and the J segment 2 bases; nucleotides outside the gene matches: 9. The germline CDR1 and CDR2 sequences are SQVTM and ANQGSEA. CDR3 length: 16 amino acids.

V and J are TRBV27 and TRBJ1-2; TRBD1 might be the D (6 bases). V was shortened by 6 bases and J by 3 bases, with 11 bases between the two germline ends. The CDR3 runs to 13 residues. CDR1 and CDR2 from the germline V gene are MNHEY and SMNVEV (reference sequence). In DNA, the CDR3 is TGTGCCAGCAGACCGACAGGTTACTATGGCTACACCTTC. As protein: CASRPTGYYGYTF.

The chain carries TRBV19 and TRBJ2-3, with 14 positions matching TRBD2. V was clipped by 5 bases and J by 6 bases; unmatched bases: 13. Germline V gene sequence: CDR1 LNHDA, CDR2 SQIVND (reference sequence). This CDR3 has 18 residues. The CDR3 spells CASSPVGLAGGGVDTQYF. The CDR3 nucleotides are TGTGCCAGTAGTCCCGTTGGACTAGCGGGAGGAGGTGTCGATACGCAGTATTTT.

This clone was found once. The chain combines TRBV18 with TRBJ2-5; TRBD1 agrees at 8 bases. V lost 2 bases and J lost 5; bases outside the gene matches: 7. This CDR3 contains 15 residues. Germline CDR1 is KGHSH and CDR2 is LQKENI. The CDR3 spells CASSPNQGAGETQYF. The CDR3 DNA is TGTGCCAGCTCACCAAACCAGGGGGCAGGGGAGACCCAGTACTTC.

This clone was seen a single time. The chain couples TRBV6-1 to TRBJ1-4; D is uncertain. The CDR3 extends over 17 amino acids. CDR1 is MNHNS and CDR2 is SASEGT in the germline V gene. V was shortened by 4 bases and J by 0 bases, with 15 bases between the two germline ends. CDR3 sequence (DNA): TGTGCCAGCAGTGGCCACGGAGTCGCCGCAACTAATGAAAAACTGTTTTTT. Protein product: CASSGHGVAATNEKLFF.

DNA for the CDR3: TGTGCCAGCAGCTTGTCAACGGGAAGGCTTACAGATACGCAGTATTTT. Residues: CASSLSTGRLTDTQYF. The chain joins TRBV5-4 to TRBJ2-3, with D perhaps TRBD2 (5 bases). Germline assignment: CDR1 SGHNT and CDR2 YYREEE (reference sequence). V dropped 1 base and J dropped 3 bases, with 15 bases sitting between them. The CDR3 spans 16 residues.

The CDR3 DNA reads TGTGCCAGCAAAAAGGGGGGGGTACGCGGCTACACCTTC. Amino acid sequence: CASKKGGVRGYTF. This chain links TRBV6-5 with TRBJ1-2; perhaps TRBD1 as D (6 bases). Looked up from germline, CDR1 is MNHEY and CDR2 is SVGAGI. Trimming took 7 bases from V and 8 from J, leaving 17 bases between them. The length of the CDR3 is 13 residues.

There are a few counts of this clone. The genes are TRBV10-3 and TRBJ2-7; the D gene is possibly TRBD2 (5 bases). The ends were cut back, 4 bases at V and 0 bases at J, with 10 bases in the middle. Germline V CDR1 and CDR2: ENHRY, SYGVKD. The CDR3 loop spans 14 amino acids. The CDR3 loop is CAISVGRASYEQYF. The CDR3 coding sequence is TGTGCCATCAGTGTTGGGCGGGCCTCCTACGAGCAGTACTTC.

The J gene is TRBJ1-1, the V gene TRBV19; 9 bases are shared with TRBD1. The germline gives CDR1 LNHDA, CDR2 SQIVND (reference sequence). The J segment lost 0 bases and the V segment lost 6 bases, leaving 2 bases of the junction unmatched. The CDR3 sequence is 14 residues long. The CDR3 bases are TGTGCCAGTAGCCGGGACAGGGTGAACACTGAAGCTTTCTTT. Amino acids: CASSRDRVNTEAFF.

The chain links TRBV11-2 to TRBJ2-3; tentatively, D is TRBD2 (7 bases). Trimming cost V 5 bases and J 2 bases, with 23 bases left between them. Germline lookup yields CDR1 SGHAT and CDR2 FQNNGV. The CDR3 is 18 residues long. CDR3 loop: CASSGSGPRDTNTDTQYF. The CDR3 nucleotides read TGTGCCAGCAGCGGTAGCGGGCCCCGGGACACTAACACAGATACGCAGTATTTT.

The rearrangement uses TRBV5-1 and TRBJ1-6; 7 bases map to TRBD1. With 5 bases clipped from V and 6 bases from J, the junction kept 11 bases outside the gene matches. The CDR3 is 16 amino acids. Germline V gene lookup returns CDR1 SGHRS and CDR2 YFSETQ. CDR3 nucleotide sequence: TGCGCCAGCAGTCGCGGACAGGATGTAGGTAATTCACCCCTCCACTTT. Residues: CASSRGQDVGNSPLHF. The entire variable domain, with the rest obtained from reference TRBV5-1 and TRBJ1-6, is as follows: KAGVTQTPRYLIKTRGQQVTLSCSPISGHRSVSWYQQTPGQGLQFLFEYFSETQRNKGNFPGRFSGRQFSNSRSEMNVSTLELGDSALYLCASSRGQDVGNSPLHFGNGTRLTVT.

The chain uses TRBV7-9 and TRBJ2-5, with 11 bases matching TRBD1. V gave up 5 bases and J gave up 1 base; unmatched junction bases: 3. Germline assignment: CDR1 SEHNR and CDR2 FQNEAQ (reference sequence). The CDR3 length is 15 residues. CDR3 DNA: TGTGCCAGCAGCCGAGGGACAGGGGGCCAAGAGACCCAGTACTTC. It specifies CASSRGTGGQETQYF.

The CDR3 DNA is TGTGCCAGCAGCCGCCAGAATCCGGCCCCGGGACTAGCGGGAGGGTACACCGGGGAGCTGTTTTTT. Translated, it gives CASSRQNPAPGLAGGYTGELFF. The V call is TRBV3-1 (or the pseudogene TRBV3-2), the J call TRBJ2-2; 16 nucleotides align to TRBD2. From germline, CDR1 is LGHDT and CDR2 YNNKEL (reference sequence). J gave up 3 bases and V 4 bases, and 17 bases lay outside the gene matches. The CDR3 has 22 residues.

This chain connects TRBV5-1 to TRBJ2-1, with 7 bases identical to TRBD2. V lost 4 bases to trimming and J lost 3 bases; unmatched junction nucleotides: 10. The germline gives CDR1 SGHRS, CDR2 YFSETQ. The CDR3 sequence is 16 residues long. The CDR3 nucleotides are TGCGCCAGCAGCCCCAGTATCGCTAGCGGCTACAATGAGCAGTTCTTC. Protein sequence: CASSPSIASGYNEQFF.

V is TRBV3-1 (or the pseudogene TRBV3-2) and J is TRBJ2-7; the match to TRBD2 covers 13 bases. This CDR3 is 16 amino acids long. V was clipped by 1 base and J by 5 bases; unmatched bases: 5. CDR1 is LGHDT, CDR2 YNNKEL, per germline (reference sequence). The CDR3 sequence is CASSQALGLAGDEQYF. Written as DNA, the CDR3 is TGTGCCAGCAGCCAAGCCCTCGGACTAGCGGGAGACGAGCAGTACTTC.

V is TRBV5-1 and J is TRBJ1-1, with 7 bases lining up with TRBD1. The CDR3 contains 15 residues. Losses at the gene ends were 1 base for V and 3 bases for J; bases not matched to a gene: 6. Germline assignment: CDR1 SGHRS and CDR2 YFSETQ. The CDR3 DNA sequence: TGCGCCAGCAGCTTGTTTGGCAGGGGGGACACTGAAGCTTTCTTT. Protein sequence: CASSLFGRGDTEAFF. Based on the CDR3 plus reference TRBV5-1 and TRBJ1-1, the full variable domain is KAGVTQTPRYLIKTRGQQVTLSCSPISGHRSVSWYQQTPGQGLQFLFEYFSETQRNKGNFPGRFSGRQFSNSRSEMNVSTLELGDSALYLCASSLFGRGDTEAFFGQGTRLTVV.

The CDR3 DNA reads TGTGCCAGTGGACGGGATAGCAATCAGCCCCAGCATTTT. Translation: CASGRDSNQPQHF. The chain carries TRBV19 and TRBJ1-5; D is unresolved. The CDR3 length is 13 residues. The ends were cut back, 8 bases at V and 0 bases at J, with 8 bases in the middle. Looked up from germline, CDR1 is LNHDA and CDR2 is SQIVND (reference sequence).

The chain employs TRBV21-1 and TRBJ2-1; the table's D call, TRBD1, was not checked against the DNA. TRBV21-1 is deemed a pseudogene. The CDR3 sequence is 14 residues long. The CDR3 nucleotides are TGTGCCAGCAGGACAGGGGTCGCCTACAATGAGCAGTTCTTC. As protein: CASRTGVAYNEQFF.

This chain uses TRBV5-8 with TRBJ1-5; no clear D gene. The length of the CDR3 is 15 residues. Trimming removed 4 bases from V and 5 bases from J, with 16 bases in between. Per germline, CDR1 SGHTS and CDR2 YDEGEE. The CDR3 loop reads CASSRGLRRDQPQHF. The CDR3 DNA follows: TGTGCCAGCAGCCGAGGACTGCGGAGGGATCAGCCCCAGCATTTT.

V and J are TRBV4-2 and TRBJ2-5; a weak D match, TRBD2 (5 bases). Germline V gene data show CDR1 as LGHNA and CDR2 as YNFKEQ. CDR3 size: 14 residues. V was shortened by 0 bases and J by 5 bases, with 10 bases between the two germline ends. The DNA for the CDR3 is TGTGCCAGCAGCCAAGAACTAGGTCGTGAGACCCAGTACTTC. The encoded protein is CASSQELGRETQYF.

V usage is TRBV19 and J usage is TRBJ1-1; D is ambiguous. The CDR3 covers 14 residues. V dropped 4 bases and J dropped 3 bases, with 12 bases sitting between them. The germline V gene has CDR1 LNHDA and CDR2 SQIVND (reference sequence). In DNA form, the CDR3 reads TGTGCCAGTAGTAACGCTCGGGTTTACACTGAAGCTTTCTTT. Translation gives CASSNARVYTEAFF.

CDR3 DNA: TGTGCCAGCAGCCAAGCGGTGGACAGCTCCTACGAGCAGTACTTC. Translating gives CASSQAVDSSYEQYF. This chain links TRBV11-2 with TRBJ2-7; TRBD1 might be the D (6 bases). The CDR3 loop spans 15 amino acids. V was pared by 5 bases and J by 0 bases, with 14 bases between. Germline V gene lookup returns CDR1 SGHAT and CDR2 FQNNGV.

This clone showed up just once. This chain joins TRBV7-3 and TRBJ1-1; D remains ambiguous. CDR3 length equals 13 residues. Trimming took 1 base from V and 5 from J, leaving 8 bases between them. Germline V gene data show CDR1 as SGHTA and CDR2 as FQGTGA. CDR3 bases: TGTGCCAGCAGCTTAAATTCACGGACTGAAGCTTTCTTT. It encodes CASSLNSRTEAFF.

The rearrangement uses TRBV9 and TRBJ2-1; 13 nucleotides agree with TRBD2. With 2 bases clipped from V and 5 bases from J, the junction kept 1 base outside the gene matches. The CDR3 runs 15 residues. The germline V gene encodes CDR1 SGDLS and CDR2 YYNGEE. In DNA, the CDR3 is TGTGCCAGCAGCGTCGGGACTAGCGGGAACAATGAGCAGTTCTTC. This sequence encodes CASSVGTSGNNEQFF.

This clone was observed a few times. The chain employs TRBV28 and TRBJ1-4; TRBD1 agrees at 8 bases. This CDR3 has 15 amino acids. Germline V gene sequence: CDR1 MDHEN, CDR2 SYDVKM. Germline trimming cut 2 bases from V and 8 bases from J; bases unmatched to any gene: 7. This CDR3 reads CASSLRTGTVEKLFF. CDR3 bases: TGTGCCAGCAGTTTACGGACAGGGACGGTCGAAAAACTGTTTTTT. The full variable domain, completed using reference TRBV28 and TRBJ1-4, is DVKVTQSSRYLVKRTGEKVFLECVQDMDHENMFWYRQDPGLGLRLIYFSYDVKMKEKGDIPEGYSVSREKKERFSLILESASTNQTSMYLCASSLRTGTVEKLFFGSGTQLSVL.